Listed here are 21 T cell receptor beta chains from one sample, sequenced in a study of vaccination and CD4 T cells after COVID-19. At the Johns Hopkins FTIC core, DNA taken from cultured CD4+ T cells was sequenced by way of the Oncomine TCR Beta short-read assay. Genomic DNA from cultured CD4+ T cells was extracted. Each CDR3 protein gets one entry after TCRdb re-called the PCR reads with MiXCR. The sample has about 9,500 distinct CDR3 sequences, about two fifths seen once. This sample's treatment: roughly 11-day PBMC culture with coronavirus spike peptide pools or control peptides (ViraFEST assay). CD4+ T lymphocytes from the unexposed donor were collected before the COVID-19 pandemic (2011-2018). Antigens for these TCRs are unknown. Sequences were obtained from CD4+ T cells from blood, cultured in vitro. The receptor set was obtained from a human donor in good health.

The V gene is TRBV20-1, the J gene TRBJ2-1; weak D call: TRBD1 (5 bases). The CDR3 is 13 residues long. From germline, CDR1 is DFQATT and CDR2 SNEGSKA (reference sequence). CDR3 residues: CRVLGVSDNEQFF. The CDR3 nucleotides are TGCAGAGTTCTAGGGGTTTCAGACAATGAGCAGTTCTTC.

V gene TRBV6-1 combines with J gene TRBJ1-3; 7 nucleotides agree with TRBD1. The CDR3 covers 14 residues. Germline V CDR1 and CDR2: MNHNS, SASEGT. V gave up 5 bases and J gave up 2 bases; unmatched junction bases: 3. The CDR3 spells CASSPDRAGNTIYF. The CDR3 DNA reads as TGTGCCAGCAGTCCCGACAGGGCTGGAAACACCATATATTTT.

The chain carries TRBV6-5 and TRBJ1-5; no clear D gene. This CDR3 is 13 amino acids long. With 0 bases removed from V and 8 bases from J, the gap between germline ends came to 8 bases. In germline, CDR1 is MNHEY, CDR2 SVGAGI. The CDR3 loop reads CASSYSGWEPQHF. In nucleotides, the CDR3 is TGTGCCAGCAGTTACTCGGGTTGGGAGCCCCAGCATTTT.

V gene TRBV6-2 or TRBV6-3 combines with J gene TRBJ2-3; D possibly matches TRBD1 or TRBD2 (5 bases each). CDR3 length equals 17 residues. Trimming shortened V by 2 bases and J by 7 bases, and 22 bases separated the two germline ends. Looked up from germline, CDR1 is MNHEY and CDR2 is SVGEGT. As DNA, the CDR3 is TGTGCCAGCAGTTACGGGGCGAAGCGGCGGATAGGAAATACGCAGTATTTT. Translation gives CASSYGAKRRIGNTQYF.

This clonotype was detected once. The chain employs TRBV19 and TRBJ1-3; perhaps TRBD1 as D (6 bases). CDR1 LNHDA and CDR2 SQIVND come from the germline V gene (reference sequence). The CDR3 totals 16 residues. Deletions cut 0 bases from V and 1 base from J, with 10 bases between. CDR3 nucleotide sequence: TGTGCCAGTAGTATAGATCACAGGGCGTCTGGAAACACCATATATTTT. Translating gives CASSIDHRASGNTIYF. Using reference TRBV19 and TRBJ1-3 for the parts outside the CDR3, the full variable domain is DGGITQSPKYLFRKEGQNVTLSCEQNLNHDAMYWYRQDPGQGLRLIYYSQIVNDFQKGDIAEGYSVSREKKESFPLTVTSAQKNPTAFYLCASSIDHRASGNTIYFGEGSWLTVV.

The chain combines TRBV5-1 with TRBJ2-3; the D gene is possibly TRBD1 (5 bases). V lost 0 bases to trimming and J lost 8 bases, with 13 bases between them. The CDR3 covers 14 residues. Germline V CDR1 and CDR2: SGHRS, YFSETQ. CDR3 sequence reads: CASSLGGERLTQYF. CDR3 nucleotide sequence: TGCGCCAGCAGCTTGGGGGGCGAGAGGCTTACGCAGTATTTT. Based on the CDR3 plus reference TRBV5-1 and TRBJ2-3, the full variable domain is KAGVTQTPRYLIKTRGQQVTLSCSPISGHRSVSWYQQTPGQGLQFLFEYFSETQRNKGNFPGRFSGRQFSNSRSEMNVSTLELGDSALYLCASSLGGERLTQYFGPGTRLTVL.

This clonotype was counted between two and nine times. The rearrangement links TRBV19 to TRBJ1-2; 10 positions match TRBD1. V trimming: 3 bases; J trimming: 8 bases; junction bases outside the gene matches: 3. The germline V gene has CDR1 LNHDA and CDR2 SQIVND (reference sequence). The CDR3 extends over 13 amino acids. The CDR3 loop reads CASSMGQGYGYTF. The CDR3 region has the DNA TGTGCCAGTAGTATGGGACAGGGGTACGGCTACACCTTC.

In this sample, this clonotype turned up a few times. The rearrangement links TRBV10-3 to TRBJ1-2; D is unclear. V was clipped by 0 bases and J by 8 bases, with 7 bases between them. Per the germline V gene, CDR1 is ENHRY and CDR2 is SYGVKD. The CDR3 is 12 amino acids. Here the CDR3 reads CAISESLQGYTF. In DNA form, the CDR3 reads TGTGCCATCAGTGAGTCCCTCCAGGGCTACACCTTC.

The chain links TRBV7-3 to TRBJ1-1; the match to TRBD1 covers 10 bases. CDR1 SGHTA and CDR2 FQGTGA come from the germline V gene. The CDR3 consists of 15 residues. V gave up 5 bases and J gave up 5 bases; unmatched junction bases: 8. The chain's CDR3 is CASSLTGQGGTEAFF. The CDR3 DNA reads TGTGCCAGCAGCCTCACCGGACAGGGGGGGACTGAAGCTTTCTTT.

DNA of the CDR3: TGCGCCAGCAGCTTGGTCAGCGGGGGCACAGATACGCAGTATTTT. Its translation is CASSLVSGGTDTQYF. V and J are TRBV5-1 and TRBJ2-3; 7 bases are a match to TRBD2. Germline loops: CDR1 SGHRS, CDR2 YFSETQ. CDR3 length: 15 residues. V shed 0 bases, J shed 1 base, and the junction held 2 bases outside the gene matches.

This clonotype ranks as medium-sized. The V call is TRBV15, the J call TRBJ2-6; a weak D match, TRBD1 (5 bases). Per the germline V gene, CDR1 is LNHNV and CDR2 is YYDKDF (reference sequence). The CDR3 extends over 16 amino acids. The ends were cut back, 0 bases at V and 0 bases at J, with 6 bases in the middle. CDR3 amino acids: CATSRDQGSGANVLTF. For the CDR3, the DNA is TGTGCCACCAGCAGAGATCAGGGCTCTGGGGCCAACGTCCTGACTTTC.

This clonotype was seen more than once but under ten times. The CDR3 here is CASSPPRELDSNQPQHF. DNA for the CDR3: TGTGCCAGCAGCCCCCCGAGGGAGTTAGACAGCAATCAGCCCCAGCATTTT. The J gene is TRBJ1-5, the V gene TRBV7-4; D is ambiguous. Germline V gives CDR1 SGHVT, CDR2 SQSDAQ. V was trimmed by 5 bases and J by 1 base, leaving 18 bases between them. CDR3 length: 17 amino acids. The full variable domain, in which reference TRBV7-4 and TRBJ1-5 provide the parts outside the CDR3, is GAGVSQSPRYKVAKRGRDVALRCDSISGHVTLYWYRQTLGQGSEVLTYSQSDAQRDKSGRPSGRFSAERPERSVSTLKIQRTEQGDSAVYLCASSPPRELDSNQPQHFGDGTRLSIL.

The chain recombines TRBV11-3 with TRBJ1-6; 9 bases line up with TRBD1. CDR1 and CDR2 from the germline V gene are SGHNT and YENEEA. The CDR3 length is 17 residues. V shed 4 bases and J 4 bases; nucleotides not matched to a gene: 8. The CDR3 sequence: CASSSLGQGTYNSPLHF. DNA for the CDR3: TGTGCCAGCAGCTCCCTGGGACAGGGAACTTATAATTCACCCCTCCACTTT.

The chain combines TRBV7-6 with TRBJ2-5; possibly TRBD2 for D (6 bases). The CDR3 covers 15 residues. Germline assignment: CDR1 SGHVS and CDR2 FNYEAQ. Trimming took 2 bases from V and 1 from J, leaving 11 bases between them. CDR3 sequence: CASSLTGTRQETQYF. In DNA, the CDR3 is TGTGCCAGCAGCTTAACCGGGACTCGCCAAGAGACCCAGTACTTC.

The chain links TRBV19 to TRBJ1-2; D gene ambiguous. CDR1 and CDR2 from the germline V gene are LNHDA and SQIVND (reference sequence). This CDR3 comprises 14 residues. V gave up 2 bases and J gave up 0 bases, with 7 bases separating them. CDR3 nucleotides: TGTGCCAGTAGTATATCTACAGCTAACTATGGCTACACCTTC. It specifies CASSISTANYGYTF.

The chain recombines TRBV6-1 with TRBJ1-1; no definite D call. The V gene's germline CDR1 is MNHNS and CDR2 SASEGT. Between the trimmed V and J ends, which lost 6 bases and 3 bases, there was a span of 5 bases. The CDR3 runs to 11 residues. CDR3 DNA: TGTGCCAGCAGCCGAGACACTGAAGCTTTCTTT. It translates to CASSRDTEAFF.

This clonotype was recorded once. V and J are TRBV7-9 and TRBJ2-3, with no clear D. Germline V gives CDR1 SEHNR, CDR2 FQNEAQ (reference sequence). V was trimmed by 1 base and J by 11 bases, leaving 10 bases between them. The CDR3 has 12 amino acids. The CDR3 DNA sequence: TGTGCCAGCAGCTTAGACGGCTCCCAGCAGTATTTT. Protein product: CASSLDGSQQYF.

This clonotype was counted only a few times. J is TRBJ1-2 and V is TRBV4-2, with D tentatively TRBD1 (5 bases). V was shortened by 0 bases and J by 8 bases, with 10 bases between the two germline ends. CDR3 length: 13 amino acids. CDR1 LGHNA and CDR2 YNFKEQ come from the germline V gene. In nucleotides, the CDR3 is TGTGCCAGCAGCCAAGATTTGGGGACGGGCTACACCTTC. Translated, it gives CASSQDLGTGYTF.

This chain connects TRBV7-6 to TRBJ1-1; D gene unclear. Germline values: CDR1 SGHVS, CDR2 FNYEAQ. The CDR3 totals 13 residues. The V end was cut by 8 bases, the J end by 3 bases, with 13 bases between. The CDR3 loop is CASGNGKYTEAFF. For the CDR3, the DNA is TGTGCCAGCGGTAACGGAAAATACACTGAAGCTTTCTTT.

This clonotype was counted between two and nine times. The genes are TRBV6-1 and TRBJ2-5; 9 bases are a match to TRBD2. The V segment lost 7 bases and the J segment 5 bases; nucleotides outside the gene matches: 11. This CDR3 has 15 amino acids. Germline values: CDR1 MNHNS, CDR2 SASEGT. The CDR3 DNA follows: TGTGCCAGCAAGGTTAGCGGGAGAGGGAGGGAGACCCAGTACTTC. As protein: CASKVSGRGRETQYF.

This sequence joins TRBV5-1 and TRBJ2-3; D ambiguous. From germline, CDR1 is SGHRS and CDR2 YFSETQ. The CDR3 contains 14 residues. Trimming stripped 0 bases from V and 2 bases from J, with 7 bases between. The CDR3 DNA is TGCGCCAGCAGCTTGGCAGTAGCCACAGATACGCAGTATTTT. Its protein product is CASSLAVATDTQYF. The full variable domain, rest sourced from reference TRBV5-1 and TRBJ2-3, is KAGVTQTPRYLIKTRGQQVTLSCSPISGHRSVSWYQQTPGQGLQFLFEYFSETQRNKGNFPGRFSGRQFSNSRSEMNVSTLELGDSALYLCASSLAVATDTQYFGPGTRLTVL.